This section outlines one TCR beta chain sequence together with its context. This clonotype was counted many times. It has no known antigen specificity. One base away there is no much larger clone; base qualities are not given. The time point label of this sample denotes: newly diagnosed GD, antithyroid drugs for less than 3 months. For both TCR sequencing and RNA sequencing, RNA was extracted from PBMCs in TRIzol. Graves' disease was diagnosed according to American Thyroid Association guidelines. Patients for the study were recruited at an endocrinology department in Xi'an, China. Each patient gave about 9.1 milliliters of peripheral blood, collected in an EDTA anticoagulant tube. Ficoll Paque Plus density gradient separation was used to isolate PBMCs, and no additional T cell sorting was done. An Agilent 2100 Bioanalyzer and agarose gel were used to check RNA quality, while a NanoDrop 2000 measured RNA concentration.

This record belongs to a study of regulatory T cells in long-lasting Graves disease (dated by TCRdb to the early 2020s). Context from the whole study: Patients with newly diagnosed Graves' disease had been on antithyroid drugs for under 3 months. The study took place in China and was registered as a clinical trial. Peripheral blood TCR sequencing and RNA sequencing compared persistent Graves' disease patients with newly diagnosed Graves' disease patients. A total of roughly 35 samples underwent TCR sequencing: about 13 from persistent and about 20 from newly diagnosed Graves' disease patients. Study-wide conclusions, independent of this receptor: Compared with newly diagnosed patients, persistent Graves' disease patients had lower TCR Shannon entropy and fewer highly expanded clones, which suggests clonal expansion. As a limitation, the authors acknowledged that the small sample size may reduce accuracy. Persistent disease showed preferential use of TRBV28, TRBJ1-2 and TRBJ2-5, whereas newly diagnosed disease favored TRBV20-1 and TRBJ2-1. A larger number of public clonotypes was shared among persistent patients (around 2,700) than among newly diagnosed patients (around 890). Only the TCR beta chain was sequenced and analyzed. Only peripheral blood was studied, because thyroid tissue, the primary lesion, was inaccessible.

Receptor amplification or capture employed multiplex PCR. The instrument was an Illumina HiSeq 4000. CDR3 regions were amplified by Arm-PCR with iRepertoire HTBI primers to construct TCR beta libraries. Before sequencing, the PCR products underwent gel purification. Turning to the authors' computational methods: Gene usage analysis of CDR3 amino acid clonotypes relied on the 55 to 80 TRBV and more than twelve TRBJ segments identified across samples. COPE and FqMerger were used to merge the filtered high-quality paired reads into contigs. BLAST was used to align contigs to IMGT TRBV, TRBD and TRBJ reference genes, with CDR3 defined following IMGT. Any clonotype with a frequency above 0.1% was counted as a highly expanded clone. Repertoire diversity was measured by Shannon entropy, and V-J evenness by the Gini coefficient. Public clonotypes were defined as clonotypes shared by more than one individual. TCRdb reprocessing: public reads trimmed at Q25 with fastp, clones called with MiXCR, in-frame beta chains kept. Here each entry gathers all rows of one CDR3 protein and keeps the most common genes and DNA. These V and J calls originate from TCRdb's pipeline instead of the authors' own analysis. For this sample the table gives 350,000 to 550,000 distinct CDR3 sequences, of which around 14% were detected only once. The top ten clonotypes cover 16% of the sample.

Here V drops 1 base and J drops 10 bases, and the junction holds 16 bases not matched to any gene. CDR1 and CDR2, per the germline V gene, are SGHRS and YFSETQ. Counted from cysteine to phenylalanine, this CDR3 has 18 amino acids. Here the CDR3 DNA is all that survives: 54 bases in frame from base 1. These same data were also listed under a study on T cells in Graves' hyperthyroidism and ophthalmopathy. The second study, in turn, reports: Stable Graves' hyperthyroidism was defined as the absence of progression to ophthalmopathy over 18 months of follow-up. Hyperthyroidism patients were aged 18 to 65 years and newly diagnosed, with disease duration of less than 2 months. The study excluded patients with uncontrolled infections, other autoimmune diseases, pregnancy or lactation. Diagnoses relied on clinical symptoms, serum thyroxine and TRAb, thyroid ultrasound and orbital computed tomography. The first round of RT-PCR for the TCR CDR3 was performed with the HTBI primer set and the Qiagen OneStep RT-PCR kit. Most expanded thyroid clonotypes (frequency above 0.001) were also detected in blood, a finding suggesting that blood repertoires may reflect thyroid immune responses. In cross-validation, a model built on a 13 V-J signature told ophthalmopathy apart from stable hyperthyroidism with roughly 87% sensitivity and around 81% specificity, and in testing the same model reached 80%/75%. In validation, the model predicted progression to ophthalmopathy with approximately 70% sensitivity and 72.22% specificity, a median of around six months before onset. To identify distinguishing TCR V-J signatures, a discovery cohort of around 100 patients was used, comprising 43 with Graves' ophthalmopathy and 57 with stable Graves' hyperthyroidism. Whether ophthalmopathy could be predicted prospectively was tested in an independent validation cohort made up of some 20 hyperthyroidism patients plus 17 patients who later progressed to ophthalmopathy. The 100 or so discovery patients were randomly divided into training and test sets at a 7:3 ratio. In more than five Graves' hyperthyroidism patients, the study also compared T-cell repertoires from thyroid tissue with T-cell repertoires from blood. After blood sampling, hyperthyroidism patients were treated with methimazole at a starting dose of 30 mg daily, and ophthalmopathy patients were treated with high-dose intravenous methylprednisolone. Libraries were constructed in a second round of multiplex PCR, after which size selection and purification were performed. Libraries were sequenced paired-end with 100 bp reads on an Illumina HiSeq2000. SOAPnuke was used to process the raw data, throwing out any read that contained adapters or uncalled bases, had a mean Phred below 15, or lacked an exact constant-primer or identifier match. High-quality paired reads were merged using COPE v1.2.5, and each unique nucleotide sequence was defined as a clonotype. MiTCR v1.1 was used to align clonotypes to the IMGT TRBV, TRBD and TRBJ reference segments. Analysis was restricted to V-J combinations with a frequency above 0.0001, which covered 99.2% of repertoires. A TCS score was defined as the ratio between F50 (clonal expansion) and ExV (chaos), using BLOSUM62-based TCRdist between CDR3 peptides within each V-J. Welch's t-statistics and random forest reduced around 510 V-J features to 13, which were used in a naive Bayes classifier (R e1071). Sample size was not statistically predetermined, and investigators were not blinded to group allocation. The paper reports TCR Vbeta CDR3 sequencing of about 140 peripheral blood samples: fewer than 50 ophthalmopathy, 75 to 80 hyperthyroidism and about 17 progressor patients.

The V and J segments used are TRBV5-1 and TRBJ2-1, with TRBD2 identical over 11 junction bases. The material was peripheral blood mononuclear cells (PBMCs), obtained at new diagnosis, from a patient treated with antithyroid drugs. The receptor comes from a woman in her 30s with Graves disease. Donor details come from another sample of the same person, matched by shared clones. This receptor has the CDR3 CASSLRVGTSGLNAEQFF. The DNA sequence is as follows: TGCGCCAGCAGCTTGAGAGTTGGGACTAGCGGCCTGAATGCGGAGCAGTTCTTC.